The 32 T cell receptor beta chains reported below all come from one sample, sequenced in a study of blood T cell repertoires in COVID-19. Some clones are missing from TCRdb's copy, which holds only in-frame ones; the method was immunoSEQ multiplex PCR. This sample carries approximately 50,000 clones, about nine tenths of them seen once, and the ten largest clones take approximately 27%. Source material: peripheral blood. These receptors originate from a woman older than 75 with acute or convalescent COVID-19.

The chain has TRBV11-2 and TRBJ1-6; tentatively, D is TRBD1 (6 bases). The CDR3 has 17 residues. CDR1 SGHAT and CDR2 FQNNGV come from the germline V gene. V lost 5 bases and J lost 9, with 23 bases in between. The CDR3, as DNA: TGTGCCAGCAGCCCCCGTTTTGGGGGCAACGAGCGTTCACCCCTCCACTTT. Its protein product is CASSPRFGGNERSPLHF.

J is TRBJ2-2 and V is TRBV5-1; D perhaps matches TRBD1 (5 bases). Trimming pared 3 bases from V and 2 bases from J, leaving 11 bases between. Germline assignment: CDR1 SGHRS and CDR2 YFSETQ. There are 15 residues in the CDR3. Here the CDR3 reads CASSSTELNTGELFF. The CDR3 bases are TGCGCCAGCAGCTCGACAGAGCTCAACACCGGGGAGCTGTTTTTT. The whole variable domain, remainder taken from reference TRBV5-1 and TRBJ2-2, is KAGVTQTPRYLIKTRGQQVTLSCSPISGHRSVSWYQQTPGQGLQFLFEYFSETQRNKGNFPGRFSGRQFSNSRSEMNVSTLELGDSALYLCASSSTELNTGELFFGEGSRLTVL.

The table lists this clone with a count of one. In nucleotides, the CDR3 is TGTGCCAGCAGCAAGGACAGGGGGCGGGAGGGCAATCAGCCCCAGCATTTT. It encodes CASSKDRGREGNQPQHF. V gene TRBV7-9 combines with J gene TRBJ1-5, with 11 bases matching TRBD1. After removal of 5 bases from V and 2 bases from J, the junction contained 8 bases not matched to a gene. Germline values: CDR1 SEHNR, CDR2 FQNEAQ (reference sequence). The CDR3 totals 17 residues.

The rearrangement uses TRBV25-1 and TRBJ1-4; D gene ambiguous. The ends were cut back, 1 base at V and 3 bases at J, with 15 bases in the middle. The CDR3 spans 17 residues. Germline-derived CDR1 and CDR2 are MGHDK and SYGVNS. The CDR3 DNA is TGTGCCAGCAGTGAATCGTACGGGGATGTGGCTAATGAAAAACTGTTTTTT. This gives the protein CASSESYGDVANEKLFF.

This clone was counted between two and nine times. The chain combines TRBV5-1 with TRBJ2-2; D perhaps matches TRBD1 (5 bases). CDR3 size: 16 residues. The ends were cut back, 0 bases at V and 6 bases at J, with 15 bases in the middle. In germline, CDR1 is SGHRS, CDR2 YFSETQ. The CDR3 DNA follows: TGCGCCAGCAGCTTGGAGGGGCTCGCAGTCCCCGGGGAGCTGTTTTTT. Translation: CASSLEGLAVPGELFF.

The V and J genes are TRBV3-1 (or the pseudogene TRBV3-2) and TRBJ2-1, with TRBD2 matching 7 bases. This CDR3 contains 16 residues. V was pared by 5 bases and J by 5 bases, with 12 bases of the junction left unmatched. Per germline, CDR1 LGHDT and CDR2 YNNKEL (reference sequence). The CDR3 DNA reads TGTGCCAGCAGCTATGCCTCGGGGGGAGATAACAATGAGCAGTTCTTC. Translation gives CASSYASGGDNNEQFF.

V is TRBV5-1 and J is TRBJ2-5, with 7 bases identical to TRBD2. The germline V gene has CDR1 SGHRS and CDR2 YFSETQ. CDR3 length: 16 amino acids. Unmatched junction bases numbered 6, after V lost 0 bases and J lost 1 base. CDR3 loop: CASSLAPSGSQETQYF. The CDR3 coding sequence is TGCGCCAGCAGCTTGGCCCCTAGCGGATCCCAAGAGACCCAGTACTTC.

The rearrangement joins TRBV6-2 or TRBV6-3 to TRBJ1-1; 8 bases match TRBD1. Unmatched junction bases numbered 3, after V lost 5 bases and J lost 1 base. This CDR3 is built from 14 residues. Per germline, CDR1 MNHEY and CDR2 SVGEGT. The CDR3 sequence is CASSPDRGNTEAFF. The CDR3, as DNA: TGTGCCAGCAGTCCCGACAGGGGGAACACTGAAGCTTTCTTT.

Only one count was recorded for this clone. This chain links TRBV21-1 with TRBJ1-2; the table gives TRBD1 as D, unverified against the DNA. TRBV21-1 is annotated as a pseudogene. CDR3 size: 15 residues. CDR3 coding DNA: TGTGCCAGCAGCAAAGAGGCGCAGGGGGGCTATGGCTACACCTTC. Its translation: CASSKEAQGGYGYTF.

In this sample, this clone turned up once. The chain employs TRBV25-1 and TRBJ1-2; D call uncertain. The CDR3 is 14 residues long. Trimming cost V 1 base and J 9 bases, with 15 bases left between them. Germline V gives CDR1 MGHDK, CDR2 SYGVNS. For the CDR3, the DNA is TGTGCCAGCAGTGAATCCGGCCCACCTAGGAGCTACACCTTC. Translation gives CASSESGPPRSYTF.

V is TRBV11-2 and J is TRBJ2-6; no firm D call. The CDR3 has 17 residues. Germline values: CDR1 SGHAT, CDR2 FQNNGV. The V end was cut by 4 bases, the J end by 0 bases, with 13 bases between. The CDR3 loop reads CASSSPLRVSGANVLTF. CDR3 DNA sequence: TGTGCCAGCAGCTCCCCCCTTCGGGTCTCTGGGGCCAACGTCCTGACTTTC.

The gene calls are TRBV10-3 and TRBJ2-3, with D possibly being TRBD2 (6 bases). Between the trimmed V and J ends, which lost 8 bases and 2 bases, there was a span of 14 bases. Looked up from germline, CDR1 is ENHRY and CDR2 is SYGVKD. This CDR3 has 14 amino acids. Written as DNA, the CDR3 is TGTGCCATCGCGGTGGCGGGGACCACAGATACGCAGTATTTT. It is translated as CAIAVAGTTDTQYF.

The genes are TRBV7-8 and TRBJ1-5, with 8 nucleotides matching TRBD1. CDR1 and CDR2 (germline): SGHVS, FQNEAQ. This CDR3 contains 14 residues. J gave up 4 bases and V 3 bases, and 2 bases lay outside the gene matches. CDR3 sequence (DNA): TGTGCCAGCAGCTTTGACAGGGGAAATCAGCCCCAGCATTTT. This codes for CASSFDRGNQPQHF.

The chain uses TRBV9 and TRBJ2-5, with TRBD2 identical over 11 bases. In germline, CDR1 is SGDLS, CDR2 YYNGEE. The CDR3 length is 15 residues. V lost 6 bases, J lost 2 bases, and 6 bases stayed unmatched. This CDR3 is CASTLAGGKQETQYF. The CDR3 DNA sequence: TGTGCCAGCACCCTAGCGGGGGGTAAACAAGAGACCCAGTACTTC.

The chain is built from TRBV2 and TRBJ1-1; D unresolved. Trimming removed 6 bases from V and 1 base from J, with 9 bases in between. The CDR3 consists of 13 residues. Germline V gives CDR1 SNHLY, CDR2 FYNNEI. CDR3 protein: CASRSNRNTEAFF. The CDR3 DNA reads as TGTGCCAGCAGAAGTAATAGGAACACTGAAGCTTTCTTT.

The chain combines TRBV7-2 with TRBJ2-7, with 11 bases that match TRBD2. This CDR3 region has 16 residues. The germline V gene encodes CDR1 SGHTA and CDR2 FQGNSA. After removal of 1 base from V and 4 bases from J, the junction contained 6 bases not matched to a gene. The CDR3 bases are TGTGCCAGCAGCTTAGGGCTTACTAGCGGGGGTTACGAGCAGTACTTC. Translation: CASSLGLTSGGYEQYF.

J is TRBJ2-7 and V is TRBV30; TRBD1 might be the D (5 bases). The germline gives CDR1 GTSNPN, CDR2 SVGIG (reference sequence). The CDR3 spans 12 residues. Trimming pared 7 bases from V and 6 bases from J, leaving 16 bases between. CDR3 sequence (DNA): TGTGCCTCCAGTACCTCAGGGTTCGAGCAGTACTTC. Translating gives CASSTSGFEQYF. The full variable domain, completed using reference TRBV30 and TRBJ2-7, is SQTIHQWPATLVQPVGSPLSLECTVEGTSNPNLYWYRQAAGRGLQLLFYSVGIGQISSEVPQNLSASRPQDRQFILSSKKLLLSDSGFYLCASSTSGFEQYFGPGTRLTVT.

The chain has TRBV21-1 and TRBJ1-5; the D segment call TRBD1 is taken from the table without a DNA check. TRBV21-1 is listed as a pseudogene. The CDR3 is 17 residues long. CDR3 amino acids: CASGTQGTDAGNQPQHF. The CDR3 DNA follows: TGTGCCAGCGGAACCCAGGGAACCGACGCGGGCAATCAGCCCCAGCATTTT.

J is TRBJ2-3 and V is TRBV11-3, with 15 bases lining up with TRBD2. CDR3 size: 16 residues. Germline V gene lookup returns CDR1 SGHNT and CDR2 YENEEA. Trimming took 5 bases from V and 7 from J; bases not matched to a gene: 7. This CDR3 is CASSTGTSGGPHTQYF. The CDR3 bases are TGTGCCAGCAGCACCGGGACTAGCGGGGGGCCCCATACGCAGTATTTT.

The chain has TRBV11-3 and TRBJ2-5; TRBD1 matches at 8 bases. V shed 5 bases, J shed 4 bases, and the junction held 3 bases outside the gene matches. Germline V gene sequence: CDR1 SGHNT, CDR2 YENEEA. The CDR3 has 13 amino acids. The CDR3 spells CASSRQGRETQYF. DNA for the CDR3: TGTGCCAGCAGCCGACAGGGGAGAGAGACCCAGTACTTC.

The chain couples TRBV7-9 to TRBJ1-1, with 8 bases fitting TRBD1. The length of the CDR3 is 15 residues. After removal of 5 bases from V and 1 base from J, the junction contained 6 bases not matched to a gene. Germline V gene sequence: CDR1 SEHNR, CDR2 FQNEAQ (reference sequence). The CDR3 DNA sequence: TGTGCCAGCAGCCTGAGGACAGGGAAGAACACTGAAGCTTTCTTT. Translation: CASSLRTGKNTEAFF. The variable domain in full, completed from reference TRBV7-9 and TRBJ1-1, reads DTGVSQNPRHKITKRGQNVTFRCDPISEHNRLYWYRQTLGQGPEFLTYFQNEAQLEKSRLLSDRFSAERPKGSFSTLEIQRTEQGDSAMYLCASSLRTGKNTEAFFGQGTRLTVV.

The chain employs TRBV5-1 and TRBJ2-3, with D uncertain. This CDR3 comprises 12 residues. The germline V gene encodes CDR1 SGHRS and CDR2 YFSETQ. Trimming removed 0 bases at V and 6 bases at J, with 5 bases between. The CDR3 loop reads CASSLDLDTQYF. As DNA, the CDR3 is TGCGCCAGCAGCTTGGATCTTGATACGCAGTATTTT.

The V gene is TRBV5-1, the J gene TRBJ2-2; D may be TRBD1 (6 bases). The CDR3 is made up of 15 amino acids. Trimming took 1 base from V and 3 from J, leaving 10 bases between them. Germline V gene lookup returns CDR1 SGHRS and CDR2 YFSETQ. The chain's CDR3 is CASSLRTADTGELFF. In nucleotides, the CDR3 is TGCGCCAGCAGCTTGCGGACAGCAGACACCGGGGAGCTGTTTTTT.

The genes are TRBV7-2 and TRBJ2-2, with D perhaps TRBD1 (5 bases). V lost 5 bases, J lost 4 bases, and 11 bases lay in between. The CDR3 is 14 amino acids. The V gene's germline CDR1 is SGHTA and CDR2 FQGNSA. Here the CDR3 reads CASSRRVSTGELFF. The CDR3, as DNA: TGTGCCAGCAGCCGCAGGGTCAGCACCGGGGAGCTGTTTTTT.

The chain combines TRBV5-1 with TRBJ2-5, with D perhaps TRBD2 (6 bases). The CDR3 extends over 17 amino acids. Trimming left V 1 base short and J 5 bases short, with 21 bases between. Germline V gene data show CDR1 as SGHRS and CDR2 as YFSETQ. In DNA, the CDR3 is TGCGCCAGCAGCTTGACCGGGGGACTTGACGGGACGGAGACCCAGTACTTC. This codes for CASSLTGGLDGTETQYF.

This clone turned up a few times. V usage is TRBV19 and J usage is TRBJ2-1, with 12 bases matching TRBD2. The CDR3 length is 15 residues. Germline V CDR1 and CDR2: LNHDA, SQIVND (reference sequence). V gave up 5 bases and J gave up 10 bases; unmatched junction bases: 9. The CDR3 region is CASSVQLAGGGEQFF. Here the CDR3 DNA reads TGTGCCAGTAGTGTACAACTAGCGGGGGGCGGGGAGCAGTTCTTC.

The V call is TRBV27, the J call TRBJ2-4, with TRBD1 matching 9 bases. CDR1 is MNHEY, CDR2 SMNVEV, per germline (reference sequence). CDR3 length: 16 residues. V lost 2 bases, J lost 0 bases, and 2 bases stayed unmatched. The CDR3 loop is CASSLDRGLAKNIQYF. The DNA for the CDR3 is TGTGCCAGCAGTTTAGACAGGGGGTTAGCCAAAAACATTCAGTACTTC.

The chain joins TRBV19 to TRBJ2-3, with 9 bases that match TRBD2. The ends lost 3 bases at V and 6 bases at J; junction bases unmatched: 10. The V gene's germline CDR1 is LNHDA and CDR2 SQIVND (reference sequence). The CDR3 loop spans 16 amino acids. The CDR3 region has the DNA TGTGCCAGTAGTATTATCGGCGGGGGGGCGGCGGATACGCAGTATTTT. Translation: CASSIIGGGAADTQYF. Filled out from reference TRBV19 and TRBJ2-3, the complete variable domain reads DGGITQSPKYLFRKEGQNVTLSCEQNLNHDAMYWYRQDPGQGLRLIYYSQIVNDFQKGDIAEGYSVSREKKESFPLTVTSAQKNPTAFYLCASSIIGGGAADTQYFGPGTRLTVL.

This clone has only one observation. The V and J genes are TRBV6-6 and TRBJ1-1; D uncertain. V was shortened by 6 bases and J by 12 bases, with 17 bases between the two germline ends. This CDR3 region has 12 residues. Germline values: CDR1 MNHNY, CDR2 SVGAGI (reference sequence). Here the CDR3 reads CASSQDGDRSFF. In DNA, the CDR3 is TGTGCCAGCAGCCAAGACGGAGATAGGTCTTTCTTT.

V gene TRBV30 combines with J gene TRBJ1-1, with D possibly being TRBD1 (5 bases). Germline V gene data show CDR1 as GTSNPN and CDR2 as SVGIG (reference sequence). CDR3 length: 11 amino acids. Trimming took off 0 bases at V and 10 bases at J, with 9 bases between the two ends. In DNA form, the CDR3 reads TGTGCCTGGAGTGTCGGGGGGGTAGCTTTCTTT. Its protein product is CAWSVGGVAFF.

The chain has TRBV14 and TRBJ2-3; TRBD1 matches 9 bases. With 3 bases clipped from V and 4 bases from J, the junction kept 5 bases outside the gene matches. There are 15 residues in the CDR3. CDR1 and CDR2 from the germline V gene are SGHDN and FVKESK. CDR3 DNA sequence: TGTGCCAGCAGCCAGGACAGGGGATCCGCAGATACGCAGTATTTT. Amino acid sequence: CASSQDRGSADTQYF.

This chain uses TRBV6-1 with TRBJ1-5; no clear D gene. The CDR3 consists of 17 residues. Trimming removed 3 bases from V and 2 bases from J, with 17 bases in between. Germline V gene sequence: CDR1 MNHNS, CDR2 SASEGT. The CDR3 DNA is TGTGCCAGCAGTGAGTACGGGCGGGCGTTGGGCAATCAGCCCCAGCATTTT. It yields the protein CASSEYGRALGNQPQHF.